This T cell receptor (beta chain) was identified during a study of OX40 agonist ivuxolimab in advanced cancers. Study summary: Allowance was made for prior anti-PD-1, anti-PD-L1 or anti-CTLA-4 therapy, and about 37% had some.

In regard to this clone: Its matching antigen is unknown.

The CDR3 extends over 14 amino acids. Germline assignment: CDR1 MNHNS and CDR2 SASEGT. The trim removed 6 bases at V and 5 bases at J, leaving 4 bases unmatched. Blood got drawn at baseline, again on cycle 4 day 1, and then on cycle 7 day 1. Study-wide results and limits: Certain nonresponding patients likewise had low normalized T-cell clonal expansion.

Sequencing was performed with immunoSEQ multiplex PCR; in TCRdb, only in-frame clones are kept and a portion is missing. This table holds under 95,000 clones, around 83% found once. The chain combines TRBV6-1 with TRBJ2-1, with 10 bases lining up with TRBD2. The sample was CD4+ or CD8+ T cells sorted from blood, taken in a trial of the OX40 agonist ivuxolimab. The sequence derives from an adult with an advanced solid tumor such as melanoma, head and neck, liver or kidney cancer. In DNA form, the CDR3 reads TGTGCCAGCAGCCGGACTAGCGGAGACAATGAGCAGTTCTTC. It yields the protein CASSRTSGDNEQFF.